These T cell receptor beta chains were read from a single sample in a study of molecular identifiers for immune sequencing clone quantification. TCRdb redid the calling of the PCR reads with MiXCR, one entry per CDR3 protein. Among approximately 93,000 distinct CDR3 sequences listed, 20% to 30% were seen once. Sequencing input: naive CD8+ T cells from blood, with Jurkat cell RNA spiked in. These receptors were collected from a human donor in good health. Some libraries in this study had Jurkat cell RNA spiked in. Each CDR3 is given with its conserved first and last residue. Fields, in order: D gene, J gene, clone size, V gene, CDR3 protein, CDR3 DNA. D genes are given only for firm matches. Size is stated for part of the rows, as once, few or many counts, or as a class when the clone is expanded.

D: TRBD1; J: TRBJ2-7; size: NA; V: TRBV10-1; CDR3: CASSESRTGHYEQYF; DNA: TGCGCCAGCAGTGAGTCCAGGACAGGACACTACGAGCAGTACTTC
D: TRBD2; J: TRBJ2-5; size: NA; V: TRBV12-3/TRBV12-4; CDR3: CASSLWTSGIETQYF; DNA: TGTGCCAGCAGTTTGTGGACTAGCGGGATCGAGACCCAGTACTTC
D: NA; J: TRBJ2-7; size: NA; V: TRBV30; CDR3: CACKFAYEQYF; DNA: TGTGCCTGCAAGTTTGCCTACGAGCAGTACTTC
D: NA; J: TRBJ1-3; size: NA; V: TRBV4-3; CDR3: CASSQGRSHSGNTIYF; DNA: TGCGCCAGCAGCCAAGGTCGGAGCCACTCTGGAAACACCATATATTTT
D: NA; J: TRBJ2-5; size: many; V: TRBV18; CDR3: CASSLYDRQETQYF; DNA: TGTGCCAGCTCATTATACGACAGGCAAGAGACCCAGTACTTC
D: NA; J: TRBJ1-1; size: NA; V: TRBV4-1; CDR3: CASSLSPAWEEAFF; DNA: TGCGCCAGCAGCCTAAGCCCGGCTTGGGAGGAAGCTTTCTTT
D: NA; J: TRBJ2-5; size: NA; V: TRBV12-3/TRBV12-4; CDR3: CASSTRWKQETQYF; DNA: TGTGCCAGCAGTACTAGATGGAAACAAGAGACCCAGTACTTC
D: NA; J: TRBJ2-5; size: NA; V: TRBV5-1; CDR3: CASNSWVGNPQETQYF; DNA: TGCGCCAGCAATTCCTGGGTTGGAAATCCACAAGAGACCCAGTACTTC
D: TRBD2; J: TRBJ2-3; size: many; V: TRBV28; CDR3: CASSPGLAGVADTQYF; DNA: TGTGCCAGCAGTCCGGGACTAGCGGGAGTAGCAGATACGCAGTATTTT
D: NA; J: TRBJ2-1; size: NA; V: TRBV29-1; CDR3: CSGRDSYNEQFF; DNA: TGCAGCGGGAGGGATTCCTACAATGAGCAGTTCTTC
D: NA; J: TRBJ2-6; size: many; V: TRBV13; CDR3: CASSEGTGANVLTF; DNA: TGTGCCAGCAGTGAGGGGACAGGGGCCAACGTCCTGACTTTC
D: NA; J: TRBJ1-1; size: many; V: TRBV29-1; CDR3: CSVEEGFGTEAFF; DNA: TGCAGCGTTGAAGAAGGATTTGGCACTGAAGCTTTCTTT
D: NA; J: TRBJ2-5; size: once; V: TRBV5-1; CDR3: CASSLFGAREESQYF; DNA: TGCGCCAGCAGCTTGTTTGGAGCGCGTGAAGAGAGCCAGTACTTC
D: TRBD2; J: TRBJ2-7; size: few; V: TRBV20-1; CDR3: CSASLPSGTGTYEQYF; DNA: TGCAGTGCTAGTTTACCTAGCGGGACTGGAACCTACGAGCAGTACTTC
D: NA; J: TRBJ2-5; size: NA; V: TRBV6-5; CDR3: CASSTDRKETQYF; DNA: TGTGCCAGCAGTACCGACAGGAAAGAGACCCAGTACTTC
D: NA; J: TRBJ1-4; size: many; V: TRBV29-1; CDR3: CSADGGATNEKLFF; DNA: TGCAGCGCTGACGGTGGAGCAACTAATGAAAAACTGTTTTTT
D: NA; J: TRBJ1-1; size: few; V: TRBV7-9; CDR3: CASSAPRGGMNTEAFF; DNA: TGTGCCAGCAGCGCACCCCGAGGGGGGATGAACACTGAAGCTTTCTTT
D: NA; J: TRBJ1-4; size: many; V: TRBV6-5; CDR3: CASSYNAGVHEKLFF; DNA: TGTGCCAGCAGTTACAACGCAGGGGTGCATGAAAAACTGTTTTTT
D: NA; J: TRBJ1-4; size: many; V: TRBV7-9; CDR3: CASTTGASNEKLFF; DNA: TGTGCCAGCACTACTGGTGCGAGTAATGAAAAACTGTTTTTT
D: NA; J: TRBJ2-7; size: NA; V: TRBV15; CDR3: CTTSRDREEQYF; DNA: TGTACCACCAGCAGAGATAGGGAAGAGCAGTACTTC
D: NA; J: TRBJ1-5; size: NA; V: TRBV27; CDR3: CASSLSTGSNQPQHF; DNA: TGTGCCAGCAGTTTATCTACAGGAAGCAATCAGCCCCAGCATTTT
D: NA; J: TRBJ2-7; size: NA; V: TRBV20-1; CDR3: CSAKGVWGPYEQYF; DNA: TGCAGTGCTAAGGGTGTGTGGGGGCCCTACGAGCAGTACTTC
D: NA; J: TRBJ2-5; size: many; V: TRBV6-5; CDR3: CASSLRVGETQYF; DNA: TGTGCCAGCAGCCTCAGGGTAGGCGAGACCCAGTACTTC
D: NA; J: TRBJ1-2; size: NA; V: TRBV30; CDR3: CAWSPGRVNYGYTF; DNA: TGTGCCTGGAGTCCGGGACGGGTTAACTATGGCTACACCTTC
D: NA; J: TRBJ2-3; size: NA; V: TRBV13; CDR3: CASSLFGGLDTQYF; DNA: TGTGCCAGCAGCTTATTTGGGGGCCTAGATACGCAGTATTTT
D: TRBD1; J: TRBJ1-1; size: NA; V: TRBV20-1; CDR3: CSAAGTGKLEAFF; DNA: TGCAGTGCCGCCGGGACAGGCAAACTTGAAGCTTTCTTT
D: NA; J: TRBJ1-1; size: many; V: TRBV4-3; CDR3: CASSQDRAPNTEAFF; DNA: TGCGCCAGCAGCCAAGACAGGGCCCCAAACACTGAAGCTTTCTTT
D: NA; J: TRBJ1-1; size: many; V: TRBV19; CDR3: CASSISLGATTEAFF; DNA: TGTGCCAGTAGTATAAGTCTCGGGGCTACCACTGAAGCTTTCTTT
D: NA; J: TRBJ2-1; size: few; V: TRBV7-3; CDR3: CASSLGGGNEQFF; DNA: TGTGCCAGCAGTTTAGGGGGAGGCAATGAGCAGTTCTTC
D: NA; J: TRBJ2-3; size: few; V: TRBV12-3/TRBV12-4; CDR3: CASSPRGGSHTDTQYF; DNA: TGTGCCAGCAGTCCCCGGGGTGGGAGCCACACAGATACGCAGTATTTT
D: TRBD2; J: TRBJ2-1; size: NA; V: TRBV29-1; CDR3: CSVEGGERGSYNEQFF; DNA: TGCAGCGTTGAAGGGGGGGAGCGGGGCTCCTACAATGAGCAGTTCTTC
D: TRBD1; J: TRBJ1-2; size: few; V: TRBV7-9; CDR3: CASSSDRVNGYTF; DNA: TGTGCCAGCAGTTCCGACAGGGTAAATGGCTACACCTTC
D: NA; J: TRBJ2-1; size: many; V: TRBV4-3; CDR3: CASSERDGRYNEQFF; DNA: TGCGCCAGCAGCGAACGGGACGGAAGATACAATGAGCAGTTCTTC